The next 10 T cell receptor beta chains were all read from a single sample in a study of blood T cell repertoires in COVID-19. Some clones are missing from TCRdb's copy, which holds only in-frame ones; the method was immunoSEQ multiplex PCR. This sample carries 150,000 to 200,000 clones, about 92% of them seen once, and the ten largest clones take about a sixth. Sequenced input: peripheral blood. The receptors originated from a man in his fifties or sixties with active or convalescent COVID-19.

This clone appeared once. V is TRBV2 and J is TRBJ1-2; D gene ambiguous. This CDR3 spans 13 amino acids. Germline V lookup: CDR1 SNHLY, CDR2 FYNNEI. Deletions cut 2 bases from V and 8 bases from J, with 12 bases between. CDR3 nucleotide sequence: TGTGCCAGCAGTGAACAGGCCGCGTGGGGCTACACCTTC. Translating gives CASSEQAAWGYTF. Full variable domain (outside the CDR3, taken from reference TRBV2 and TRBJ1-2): EPEVTQTPSHQVTQMGQEVILRCVPISNHLYFYWYRQILGQKVEFLVSFYNNEISEKSEIFDDQFSVERPDGSNFTLKIRSTKLEDSAMYFCASSEQAAWGYTFGSGTRLTVV.

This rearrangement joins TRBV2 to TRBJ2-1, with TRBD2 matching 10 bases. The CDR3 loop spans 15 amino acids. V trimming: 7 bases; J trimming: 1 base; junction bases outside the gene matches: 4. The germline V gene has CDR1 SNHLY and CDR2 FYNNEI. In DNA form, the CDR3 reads TGTGCCAGCAATGGACTAGCGGAGTCCTACAATGAGCAGTTCTTC. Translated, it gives CASNGLAESYNEQFF.

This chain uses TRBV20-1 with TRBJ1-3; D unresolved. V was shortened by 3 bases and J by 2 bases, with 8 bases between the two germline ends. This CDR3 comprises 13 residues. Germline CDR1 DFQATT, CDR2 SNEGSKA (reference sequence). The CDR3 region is CSASDGAGNTIYF. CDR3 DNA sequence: TGCAGTGCTAGTGACGGGGCTGGAAACACCATATATTTT.

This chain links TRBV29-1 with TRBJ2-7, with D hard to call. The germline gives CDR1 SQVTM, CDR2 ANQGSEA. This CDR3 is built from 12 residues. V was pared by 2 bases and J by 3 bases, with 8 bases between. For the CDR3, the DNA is TGCAGCGTTGAATGGCACGACTACGAGCAGTACTTC. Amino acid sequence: CSVEWHDYEQYF.

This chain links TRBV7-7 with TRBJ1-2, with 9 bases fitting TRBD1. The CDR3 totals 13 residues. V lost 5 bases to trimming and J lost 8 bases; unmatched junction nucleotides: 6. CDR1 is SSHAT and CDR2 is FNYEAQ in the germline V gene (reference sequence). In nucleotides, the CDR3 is TGTGCCAGCAGCCCGGGACAGGGTGAAGGCTACACCTTC. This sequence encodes CASSPGQGEGYTF. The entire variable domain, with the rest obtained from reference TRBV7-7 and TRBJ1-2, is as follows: GAGVSQSPRYKVTKRGQDVTLRCDPISSHATLYWYQQALGQGPEFLTYFNYEAQPDKSGLPSDRFSAERPEGSISTLTIQRTEQRDSAMYRCASSPGQGEGYTFGSGTRLTVV.

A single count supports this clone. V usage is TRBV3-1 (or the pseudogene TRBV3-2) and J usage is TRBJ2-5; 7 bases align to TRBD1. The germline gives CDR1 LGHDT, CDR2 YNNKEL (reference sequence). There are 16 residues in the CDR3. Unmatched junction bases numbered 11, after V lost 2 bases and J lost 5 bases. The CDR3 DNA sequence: TGTGCCAGCAGCCAACCACTGGACAGGTCGCACGAGACCCAGTACTTC. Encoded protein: CASSQPLDRSHETQYF.

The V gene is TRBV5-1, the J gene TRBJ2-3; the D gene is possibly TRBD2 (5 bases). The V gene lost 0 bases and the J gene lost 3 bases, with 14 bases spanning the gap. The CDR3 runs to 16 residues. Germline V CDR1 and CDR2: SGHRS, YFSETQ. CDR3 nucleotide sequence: TGCGCCAGCAGCTTGGCCGTGGCTAGCTCGACAGATACGCAGTATTTT. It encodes CASSLAVASSTDTQYF. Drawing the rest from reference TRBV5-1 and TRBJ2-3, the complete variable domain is KAGVTQTPRYLIKTRGQQVTLSCSPISGHRSVSWYQQTPGQGLQFLFEYFSETQRNKGNFPGRFSGRQFSNSRSEMNVSTLELGDSALYLCASSLAVASSTDTQYFGPGTRLTVL.

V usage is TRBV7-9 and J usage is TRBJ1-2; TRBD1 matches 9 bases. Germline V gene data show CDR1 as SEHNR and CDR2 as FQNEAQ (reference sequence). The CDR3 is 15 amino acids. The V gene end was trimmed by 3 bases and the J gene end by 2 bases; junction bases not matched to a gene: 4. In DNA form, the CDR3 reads TGTGCCAGCAGCTTTCTAGGGACAGGGAACTATGGCTACACCTTC. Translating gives CASSFLGTGNYGYTF.

CDR3 bases: TGTGCCACCAGTGATGGCAGGGCGAGCTATGGCTACACCTTC. Its translation is CATSDGRASYGYTF. The chain links TRBV24-1 to TRBJ1-2, with D perhaps TRBD1 (5 bases). The CDR3 extends over 14 amino acids. V lost 3 bases and J lost 4, with 11 bases in between. CDR1 and CDR2 from the germline V gene are KGHDR and SFDVKD.

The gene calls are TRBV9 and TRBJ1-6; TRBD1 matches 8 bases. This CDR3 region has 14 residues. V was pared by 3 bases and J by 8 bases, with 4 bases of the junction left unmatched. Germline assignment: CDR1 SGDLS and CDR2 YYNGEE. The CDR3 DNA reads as TGTGCCAGCAGCGCGACAGGGGTACATTCACCCCTCCACTTT. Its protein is CASSATGVHSPLHF.